The present T cell receptor (beta chain) was sequenced within a study of CD8 T cell repertoires and HIV-1 epitope variants. Study-level information: Twenty-five autologous and known Gag and Nef epitope variant peptides each stimulated T cells separately.

Data came from immunoSEQ multiplex PCR; TCRdb stores just in-frame clones and leaves some out. This sample carries around 5,500 clones, about 60% of them seen once, and the ten largest clones take approximately 40%. V was trimmed by 4 bases and J by 5 bases, leaving 15 bases between them. Germline values: CDR1 SGDLS, CDR2 YYNGEE. The CDR3 contains 14 residues. With respect to this clone: Its specificity is not known.

The sample was cultured CD8+ T cells derived from PBMCs. The sequence was obtained from a male donor with HIV. This sequence joins TRBV9 and TRBJ1-2; D unclear. CDR3 coding DNA: TGTGCCAGCAGCTCAAGCCCTGGTACTTATGGCTACACCTTC. The encoded protein is CASSSSPGTYGYTF. Looking up the rest from reference TRBV9 and TRBJ1-2 gives the full variable domain: DSGVTQTPKHLITATGQRVTLRCSPRSGDLSVYWYQQSLDQGLQFLIQYYNGEERAKGNILERFSAQQFPDLHSELNLSSLELGDSALYFCASSSSPGTYGYTFGSGTRLTVV.